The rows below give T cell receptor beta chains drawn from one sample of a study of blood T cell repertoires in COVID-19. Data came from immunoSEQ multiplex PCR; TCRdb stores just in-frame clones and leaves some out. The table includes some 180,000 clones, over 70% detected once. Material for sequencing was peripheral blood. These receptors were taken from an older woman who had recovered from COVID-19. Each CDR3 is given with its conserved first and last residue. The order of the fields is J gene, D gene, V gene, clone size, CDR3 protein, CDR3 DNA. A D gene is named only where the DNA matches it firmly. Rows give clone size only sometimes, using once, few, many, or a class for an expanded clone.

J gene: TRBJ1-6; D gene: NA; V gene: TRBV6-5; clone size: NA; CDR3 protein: CASSYWAGHRNSPLHF; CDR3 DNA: TGTGCCAGCAGTTACTGGGCAGGGCACCGCAATTCACCCCTCCACTTT
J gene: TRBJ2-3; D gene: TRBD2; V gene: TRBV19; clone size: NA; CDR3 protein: CASGLAGGADTQYF; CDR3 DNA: TGTGCCAGCGGTCTAGCGGGAGGGGCGGATACGCAGTATTTT
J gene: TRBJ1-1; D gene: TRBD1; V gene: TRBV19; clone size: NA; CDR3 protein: CASSRTGGLLGEAFF; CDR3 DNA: TGTGCCAGTAGTAGGACAGGGGGTTTACTTGGTGAAGCTTTCTTT
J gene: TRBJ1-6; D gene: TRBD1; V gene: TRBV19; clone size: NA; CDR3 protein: CASSIGYDNRGVDSPLHF; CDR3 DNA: TGTGCCAGTAGTATAGGGTACGATAACAGGGGAGTCGATTCACCCCTCCACTTT
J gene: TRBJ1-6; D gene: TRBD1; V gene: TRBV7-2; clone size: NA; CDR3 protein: CASSPEGTGNSPLHF; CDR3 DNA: TGTGCCAGCAGCCCAGAGGGGACAGGGAATTCACCCCTCCACTTT
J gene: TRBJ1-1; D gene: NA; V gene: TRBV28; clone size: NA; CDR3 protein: CASTSGEGLRAFF; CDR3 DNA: TGTGCCAGCACCTCCGGGGAAGGGCTGCGAGCTTTCTTT
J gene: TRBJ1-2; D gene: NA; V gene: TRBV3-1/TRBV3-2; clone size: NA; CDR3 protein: CATTRGHGEDDYGYTF; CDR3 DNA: TGTGCCACCACCCGGGGACACGGGGAAGACGACTATGGCTACACCTTC
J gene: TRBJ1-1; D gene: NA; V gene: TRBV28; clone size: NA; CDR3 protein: CASSFGAGEAFF; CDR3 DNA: TGTGCCAGCAGTTTTGGGGCTGGTGAAGCTTTCTTT
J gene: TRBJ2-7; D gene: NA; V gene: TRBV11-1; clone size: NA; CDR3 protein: CASSLARLGVEQYF; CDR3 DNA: TGTGCCAGCAGCTTAGCGCGGCTAGGGGTCGAGCAGTACTTC
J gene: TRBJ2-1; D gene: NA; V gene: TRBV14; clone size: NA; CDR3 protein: CASSVGSSYNEQFF; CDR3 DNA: TGTGCCAGCAGCGTCGGGAGCTCCTACAATGAGCAGTTCTTC
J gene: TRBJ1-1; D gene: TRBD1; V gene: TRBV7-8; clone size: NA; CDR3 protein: CASSSNRGGEAFF; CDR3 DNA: TGTGCCAGCAGCTCGAACAGGGGGGGTGAAGCTTTCTTT
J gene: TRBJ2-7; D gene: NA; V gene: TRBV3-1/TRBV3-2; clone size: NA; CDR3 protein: CASSLSGGYEQYF; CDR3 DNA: TGTGCCAGCAGCCTTTCCGGGGGCTACGAGCAGTACTTC
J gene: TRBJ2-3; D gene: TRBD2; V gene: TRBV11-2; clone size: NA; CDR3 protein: CASSVSGGSVSTDTQYF; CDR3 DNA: TGTGCCAGCAGCGTAAGCGGGGGGTCCGTAAGCACAGATACGCAGTATTTT
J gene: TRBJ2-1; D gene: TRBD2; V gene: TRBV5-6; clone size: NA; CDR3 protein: CASSLGLAGGYNEQFF; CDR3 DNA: TGTGCCAGCAGCTTGGGTCTAGCGGGGGGCTACAATGAGCAGTTCTTC
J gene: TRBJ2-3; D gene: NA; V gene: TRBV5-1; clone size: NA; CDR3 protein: CASIDSYTDTQYF; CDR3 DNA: TGCGCCAGTATCGACTCCTACACAGATACGCAGTATTTT
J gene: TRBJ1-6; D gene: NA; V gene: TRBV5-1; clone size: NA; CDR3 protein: CASSLGSAYNSPLHF; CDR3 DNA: TGCGCCAGCAGCTTGGGGTCAGCCTATAATTCACCCCTCCACTTT
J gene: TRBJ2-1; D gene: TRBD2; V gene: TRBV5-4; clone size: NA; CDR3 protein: CASSPSGGSSYNEQFF; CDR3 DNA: TGTGCCAGCAGTCCGTCCGGGGGGAGCTCCTACAATGAGCAGTTCTTC
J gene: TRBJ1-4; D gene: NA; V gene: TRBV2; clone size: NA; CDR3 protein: CASSGGVATNEKLFF; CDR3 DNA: TGTGCCAGCAGTGGGGGGGTGGCAACTAATGAAAAACTGTTTTTT
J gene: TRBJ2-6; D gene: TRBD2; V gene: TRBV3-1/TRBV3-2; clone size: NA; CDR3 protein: CASSPRGSGANVLTF; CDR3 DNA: TGTGCCAGCAGCCCGCGGGGGTCTGGGGCCAACGTCCTGACTTTC
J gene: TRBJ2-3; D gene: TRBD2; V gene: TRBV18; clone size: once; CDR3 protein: CASSERLAGGDTQYF; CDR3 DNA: TGTGCCAGCTCAGAACGACTAGCGGGAGGGGATACGCAGTATTTT
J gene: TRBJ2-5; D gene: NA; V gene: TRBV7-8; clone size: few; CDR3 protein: CASSLRPPPTRETQYF; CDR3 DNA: TGTGCCAGCAGCTTAAGGCCCCCGCCCACCAGGGAGACCCAGTACTTC
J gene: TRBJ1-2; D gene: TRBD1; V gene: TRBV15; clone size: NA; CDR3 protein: CATSRDYQGGRSTF; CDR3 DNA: TGTGCCACCAGCAGAGACTACCAAGGGGGCCGTTCCACCTTC